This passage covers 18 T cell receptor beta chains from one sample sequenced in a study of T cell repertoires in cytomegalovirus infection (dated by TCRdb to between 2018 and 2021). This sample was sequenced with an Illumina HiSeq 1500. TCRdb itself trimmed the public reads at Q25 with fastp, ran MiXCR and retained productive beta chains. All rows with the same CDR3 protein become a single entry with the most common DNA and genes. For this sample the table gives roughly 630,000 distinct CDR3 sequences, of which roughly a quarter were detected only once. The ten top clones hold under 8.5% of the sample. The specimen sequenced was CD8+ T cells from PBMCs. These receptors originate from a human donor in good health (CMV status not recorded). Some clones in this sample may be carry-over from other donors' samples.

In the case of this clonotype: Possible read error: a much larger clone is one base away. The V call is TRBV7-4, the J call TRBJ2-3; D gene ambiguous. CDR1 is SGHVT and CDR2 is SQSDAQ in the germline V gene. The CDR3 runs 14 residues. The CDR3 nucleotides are TGTGCCAACAGCCATTACGATATCACAGATACGCAGTATTTT. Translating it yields CANSHYDITDTQYF.

CDR3 amino acids: CASSWGPGLASTDTQYF. CDR3 nucleotides: TGTGCCAGCAGCTGGGGACCGGGACTAGCGAGCACAGATACGCAGTATTTT. V is TRBV6-5 and J is TRBJ2-3; 10 nucleotides agree with TRBD2. V lost 6 bases and J lost 0; bases outside the gene matches: 9. The length of the CDR3 is 17 residues. Germline CDR1 MNHEY, CDR2 SVGAGI.

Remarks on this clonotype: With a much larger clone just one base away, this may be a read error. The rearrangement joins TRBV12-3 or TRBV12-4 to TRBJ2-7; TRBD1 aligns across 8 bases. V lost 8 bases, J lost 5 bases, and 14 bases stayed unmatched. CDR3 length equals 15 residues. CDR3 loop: CASGSHGQGRNEQYF. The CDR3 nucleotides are TGTGCCAGCGGTTCCCATGGACAGGGTAGGAACGAGCAGTACTTC.

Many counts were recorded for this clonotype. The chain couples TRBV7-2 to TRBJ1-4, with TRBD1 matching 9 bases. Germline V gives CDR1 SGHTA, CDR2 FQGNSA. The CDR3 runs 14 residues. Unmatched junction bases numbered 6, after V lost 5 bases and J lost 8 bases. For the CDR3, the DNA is TGTGCCAGCAGCAAGGGACAGGGAGGGGAAAAACTGTTTTTT. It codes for CASSKGQGGEKLFF.

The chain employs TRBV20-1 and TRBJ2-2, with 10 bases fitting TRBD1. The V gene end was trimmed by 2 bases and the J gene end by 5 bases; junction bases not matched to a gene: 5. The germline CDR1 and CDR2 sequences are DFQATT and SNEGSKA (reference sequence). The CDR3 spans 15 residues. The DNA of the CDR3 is TGCAGTGCTAGACACGGACAGGGGGTAACCGGGGAGCTGTTTTTT. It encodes CSARHGQGVTGELFF.

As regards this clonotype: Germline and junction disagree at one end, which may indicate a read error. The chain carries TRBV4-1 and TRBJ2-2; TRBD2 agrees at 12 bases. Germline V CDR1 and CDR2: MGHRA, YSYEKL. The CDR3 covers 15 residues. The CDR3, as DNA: TGTGCCAACACTTGGACTAGCGGGGACACCGGGGAGCTGTTTTTT. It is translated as CANTWTSGDTGELFF.

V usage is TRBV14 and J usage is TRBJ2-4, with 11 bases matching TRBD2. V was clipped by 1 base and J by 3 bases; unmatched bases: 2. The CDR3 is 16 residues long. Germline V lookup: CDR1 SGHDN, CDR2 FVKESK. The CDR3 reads CASSQAGLADKNIQYF. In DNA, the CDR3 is TGTGCCAGCAGCCAAGCGGGACTAGCGGACAAAAACATTCAGTACTTC.

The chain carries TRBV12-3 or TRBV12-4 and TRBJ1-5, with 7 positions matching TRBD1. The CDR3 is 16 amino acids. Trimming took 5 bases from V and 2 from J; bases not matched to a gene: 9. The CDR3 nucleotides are TGTGCCAGCAGTATAGGGGCAGGGGGAGGCAATCAGCCCCAGCATTTT. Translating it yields CASSIGAGGGNQPQHF.

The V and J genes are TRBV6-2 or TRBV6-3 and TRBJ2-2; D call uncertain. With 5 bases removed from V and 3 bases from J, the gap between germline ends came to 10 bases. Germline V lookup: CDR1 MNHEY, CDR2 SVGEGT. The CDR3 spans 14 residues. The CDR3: CASSGRSDTGELFF. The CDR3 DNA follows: TGTGCCAGCAGTGGCCGTTCGGACACCGGGGAGCTGTTTTTT.

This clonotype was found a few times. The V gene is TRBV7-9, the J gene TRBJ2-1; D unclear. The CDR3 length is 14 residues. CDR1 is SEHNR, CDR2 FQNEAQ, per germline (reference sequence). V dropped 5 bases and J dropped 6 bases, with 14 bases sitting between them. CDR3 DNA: TGTGCCAGCAGCGAAGACAATGGGGTCAATGAGCAGTTCTTC. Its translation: CASSEDNGVNEQFF.

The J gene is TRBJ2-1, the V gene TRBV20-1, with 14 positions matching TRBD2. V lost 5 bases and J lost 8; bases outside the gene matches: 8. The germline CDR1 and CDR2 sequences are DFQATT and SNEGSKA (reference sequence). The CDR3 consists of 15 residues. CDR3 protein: CSALGTSGGLYEQFF. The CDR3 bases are TGCAGTGCTTTGGGGACTAGCGGGGGTCTGTATGAGCAGTTCTTC.

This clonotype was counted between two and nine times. The CDR3 region is CASSSLRGAETQYF. In nucleotides, the CDR3 is TGTGCCAGCAGTTCGTTGAGGGGTGCGGAGACCCAGTACTTC. This rearrangement joins TRBV6-2 or TRBV6-3 to TRBJ2-5; D tentatively fits TRBD1 or TRBD2 (5 bases each). The length of the CDR3 is 14 residues. Germline CDR1 is MNHEY and CDR2 is SVGEGT. V gave up 4 bases and J gave up 5 bases, with 14 bases separating them.

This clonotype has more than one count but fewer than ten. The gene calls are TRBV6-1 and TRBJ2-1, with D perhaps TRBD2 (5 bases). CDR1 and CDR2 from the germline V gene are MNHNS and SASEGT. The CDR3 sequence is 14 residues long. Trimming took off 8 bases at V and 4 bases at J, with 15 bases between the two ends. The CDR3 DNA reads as TGTGCCAGCGAGGGAGAACCGGCGTACAATGAGCAGTTCTTC. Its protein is CASEGEPAYNEQFF.

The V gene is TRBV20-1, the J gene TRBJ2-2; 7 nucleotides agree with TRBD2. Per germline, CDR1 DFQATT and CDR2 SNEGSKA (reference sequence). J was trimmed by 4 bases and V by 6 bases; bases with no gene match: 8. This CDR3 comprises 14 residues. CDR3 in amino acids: CSAGPAGTTGELFF. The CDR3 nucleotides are TGCAGTGCCGGGCCAGCGGGGACCACCGGGGAGCTGTTTTTT.

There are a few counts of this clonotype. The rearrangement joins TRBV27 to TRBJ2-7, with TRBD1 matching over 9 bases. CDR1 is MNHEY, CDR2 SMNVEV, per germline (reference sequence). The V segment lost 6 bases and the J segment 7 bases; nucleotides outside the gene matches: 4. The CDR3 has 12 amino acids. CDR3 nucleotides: TGTGCCAGCAGAACGACAGGGGGTGAGCAGTACGTC. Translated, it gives CASRTTGGEQYV.

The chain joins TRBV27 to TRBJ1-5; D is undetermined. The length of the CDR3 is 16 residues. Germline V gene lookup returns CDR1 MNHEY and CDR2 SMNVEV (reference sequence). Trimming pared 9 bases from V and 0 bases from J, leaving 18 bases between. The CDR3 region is CASSPVRDYSNQPQHF. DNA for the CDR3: TGTGCCAGTTCCCCAGTCCGGGATTATAGCAATCAGCCCCAGCATTTT.

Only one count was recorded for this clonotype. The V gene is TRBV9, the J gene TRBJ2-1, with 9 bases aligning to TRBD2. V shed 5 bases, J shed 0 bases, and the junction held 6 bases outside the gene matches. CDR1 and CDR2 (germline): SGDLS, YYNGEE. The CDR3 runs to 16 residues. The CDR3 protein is CASSASGVSSYNEQFF. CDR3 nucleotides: TGTGCCAGCAGTGCTAGCGGGGTCAGCTCCTACAATGAGCAGTTCTTC.

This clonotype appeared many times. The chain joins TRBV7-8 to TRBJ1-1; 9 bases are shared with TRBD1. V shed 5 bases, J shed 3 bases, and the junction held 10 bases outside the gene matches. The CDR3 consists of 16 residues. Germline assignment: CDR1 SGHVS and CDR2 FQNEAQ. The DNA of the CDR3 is TGTGCCAGCAGCCCTATTCACAGGGGGCCCGACACTGAAGCTTTCTTT. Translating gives CASSPIHRGPDTEAFF.